Presented here are 27 T cell receptor beta chains from one specimen sequenced in a study of T-cell reconstitution after alpha-beta-depleted transplantation in children. The authors prepared the TCRbeta library with unique molecular identifiers. Via MiXCR, TCRdb re-called the PCR reads, giving one row per CDR3 protein. The table includes 600,000 to 800,000 distinct CDR3 sequences, roughly 14% detected once. The source material was PBMCs, sampled before TCRalphabeta/CD19-depleted stem cell transplant. The receptors shown here come from a girl aged 2 to 9 with congenital amegakaryocytic thrombocytopenia, due to receive a stem cell transplant.

This clonotype was found many times. The V call is TRBV29-1, the J call TRBJ1-1; the D gene is possibly TRBD1 (6 bases). Trimming stripped 7 bases from V and 3 bases from J, with 18 bases between. This CDR3 spans 14 amino acids. The germline V gene has CDR1 SQVTM and CDR2 ANQGSEA. DNA of the CDR3: TGCAGCGCCTGGGGGCAGGGGCTGTACACTGAAGCTTTCTTT. Its translation is CSAWGQGLYTEAFF.

This clonotype was detected many times. J is TRBJ2-1 and V is TRBV12-3 or TRBV12-4; a possible D gene is TRBD2 (6 bases). Trimming stripped 6 bases from V and 0 bases from J, with 9 bases between. The CDR3 contains 14 residues. The CDR3 here is CASRAGVSYNEQFF. The CDR3 DNA sequence: TGTGCCAGCAGAGCGGGTGTCTCCTACAATGAGCAGTTCTTC.

The chain has TRBV5-4 and TRBJ2-3; possible D gene TRBD2, 8 bases. CDR1 and CDR2 from the germline V gene are SGHNT and YYREEE (reference sequence). The CDR3 sequence is 20 residues long. The V end was cut by 3 bases, the J end by 2 bases, with 28 bases between. CDR3 in DNA: TGTGCCAGCAGCTCCCCGGGAGGGGGCGTTAAGGCGGCATACACAGATACGCAGTATTTT. Protein: CASSSPGGGVKAAYTDTQYF.

This clonotype was observed a handful of times. The gene calls are TRBV4-2 and TRBJ2-2; 11 bases map to TRBD2. CDR3 length equals 17 residues. Trimming at V came to 4 bases and at J to 0 bases, leaving 4 bases not matched to a gene. CDR1 and CDR2 from the germline V gene are LGHNA and YNFKEQ. For the CDR3, the DNA is TGTGCCAGCAGCCCGGGACTAGCGGCGACGAACACCGGGGAGCTGTTTTTT. This gives the protein CASSPGLAATNTGELFF.

With respect to this clonotype: A clone one base away is much larger, so this may be a read error. J is TRBJ2-1 and V is TRBV29-1; the match to TRBD2 covers 8 bases. CDR3 length: 14 amino acids. The germline CDR1 and CDR2 sequences are SQVTM and ANQGSEA. Here the CDR3 DNA reads TGCAGCGGGATGGAAAGACTAGCGAACAATGTGCAGTTCTTC. It specifies CSGMERLANNVQFF.

This clonotype was observed at least ten times. The V and J genes are TRBV20-1 and TRBJ2-1, with 14 bases lining up with TRBD2. With 6 bases clipped from V and 8 bases from J, the junction kept 6 bases outside the gene matches. This CDR3 region has 14 residues. CDR1 DFQATT and CDR2 SNEGSKA come from the germline V gene (reference sequence). In nucleotides, the CDR3 is TGCAGTGCGACTAGCGGGAGGGCCTGGGATGAGCAGTTCTTC. Amino acid sequence: CSATSGRAWDEQFF.

This clonotype was seen more than once but under ten times. The gene calls are TRBV5-1 and TRBJ2-1, with D perhaps given as TRBD1 or TRBD2 (5 bases each). There are 16 residues in the CDR3. The germline CDR1 and CDR2 sequences are SGHRS and YFSETQ. Between the trimmed V and J ends, which lost 6 bases and 0 bases, there was a span of 16 bases. Here the CDR3 reads CASIPGRTPSYNEQFF. The CDR3 nucleotides read TGCGCCAGCATTCCGGGACGAACTCCCTCCTACAATGAGCAGTTCTTC.

In its sample, this clonotype was seen many times. The gene calls are TRBV7-9 and TRBJ2-3; D call uncertain. This CDR3 comprises 13 residues. The V and J ends lost 5 bases and 0 bases respectively, with 6 bases between them. Germline CDR1 reads SEHNR; CDR2 reads FQNEAQ (reference sequence). CDR3 coding DNA: TGTGCCAGCAGCGGCCCCAGCACAGATACGCAGTATTTT. Amino acids: CASSGPSTDTQYF.

With respect to this clonotype: One base away lies a much larger clone, so this may be a sequencing read error. J is TRBJ1-2 and V is TRBV5-1; the D gene is possibly TRBD1 (5 bases). V lost 4 bases to trimming and J lost 7 bases, with 14 bases between them. Germline loops: CDR1 SGHRS, CDR2 YFSETQ. This CDR3 region has 13 residues. The CDR3 here is CASSLQDTGGYTF. The CDR3 DNA reads as TGCGCCAGCAGCCTACAGGATACAGGTGGCTACACCTTC. Drawing the rest from reference TRBV5-1 and TRBJ1-2, the complete variable domain is KAGVTQTPRYLIKTRGQQVTLSCSPISGHRSVSWYQQTPGQGLQFLFEYFSETQRNKGNFPGRFSGRQFSNSRSEMNVSTLELGDSALYLCASSLQDTGGYTFGSGTRLTVV.

In its sample, this clonotype was seen many times. The chain carries TRBV28 and TRBJ2-1; the match to TRBD2 covers 8 bases. V was pared by 3 bases and J by 4 bases, with 8 bases of the junction left unmatched. CDR1 MDHEN and CDR2 SYDVKM come from the germline V gene. This CDR3 is built from 16 residues. The CDR3 loop is CASSFSARGGYNEQFF. The CDR3 nucleotides read TGTGCCAGCAGTTTTTCGGCACGCGGGGGGTACAATGAGCAGTTCTTC.

V gene TRBV12-3 or TRBV12-4 combines with J gene TRBJ2-3; D may be TRBD1 or TRBD2 (5 bases each). The CDR3 sequence is 17 residues long. V lost 4 bases to trimming and J lost 0 bases, with 17 bases between them. The CDR3 nucleotides are TGTGCCAGCAGTTATCCGGGACCCTCCCAAAGCACAGATACGCAGTATTTT. This gives the protein CASSYPGPSQSTDTQYF.

The rearrangement joins TRBV5-1 to TRBJ2-7, with D possibly being TRBD1 or TRBD2 (5 bases each). Germline V lookup: CDR1 SGHRS, CDR2 YFSETQ. V was clipped by 0 bases and J by 4 bases, with 11 bases between them. The CDR3 spans 14 residues. The CDR3 coding sequence is TGCGCCAGCAGCTTGGCAGGCAGGGAGTACGAGCAGTACTTC. Translated, it gives CASSLAGREYEQYF.

This clonotype was seen repeatedly, ten times or more. V usage is TRBV5-1 and J usage is TRBJ1-2; TRBD1 is a possible D gene (6 bases). The germline V and J ends were trimmed by 3 bases and 2 bases, with 8 bases remaining between them. Germline V gives CDR1 SGHRS, CDR2 YFSETQ. This CDR3 contains 13 residues. As DNA, the CDR3 is TGCGCCAGCAGCTCCACAGGGAACTATGGCTACACCTTC. It yields the protein CASSSTGNYGYTF.

In this sample, this clonotype turned up many times. V and J are TRBV5-1 and TRBJ1-1; unclear D gene. The ends were cut back, 0 bases at V and 1 base at J, with 16 bases in the middle. Germline lookup yields CDR1 SGHRS and CDR2 YFSETQ. The CDR3 has 17 amino acids. CDR3 bases: TGCGCCAGCAGCTTGGTGGGTTTCGGGAGGAGGAACACTGAAGCTTTCTTT. Encoded protein: CASSLVGFGRRNTEAFF.

This clonotype was detected only once. The chain uses TRBV27 and TRBJ2-3; TRBD2 agrees at 8 bases. CDR3 length: 17 residues. V lost 6 bases and J lost 3; bases outside the gene matches: 14. The germline V gene encodes CDR1 MNHEY and CDR2 SMNVEV (reference sequence). The CDR3 sequence: CASREIAGPRGTDTQYF. The CDR3, as DNA: TGTGCCAGCAGAGAAATAGCGGGACCCCGCGGGACAGATACGCAGTATTTT.

There are a few counts of this clonotype. The J gene is TRBJ2-5, the V gene TRBV7-8; no reliable D call. This CDR3 spans 13 amino acids. From germline, CDR1 is SGHVS and CDR2 FQNEAQ. CDR3 in amino acids: CAGSSPPQETQYF. CDR3 nucleotide sequence: TGTGCGGGGTCTTCCCCCCCCCAAGAGACCCAGTACTTC.

The V gene is TRBV5-1, the J gene TRBJ2-3, with 15 nucleotides matching TRBD2. The CDR3 length is 16 residues. Trimming took 4 bases from V and 5 from J; bases not matched to a gene: 5. Germline V CDR1 and CDR2: SGHRS, YFSETQ. CDR3 sequence (DNA): TGCGCCAGCAGCGGTGGGACTAGCGGGAGGCAAGATACGCAGTATTTT. It yields the protein CASSGGTSGRQDTQYF.

This clonotype showed up just a few times. CDR3 nucleotides: TGTGCCAGCAATACCCTCGGGGGGAAAACTTTCTTT. It yields the protein CASNTLGGKTFF. The chain couples TRBV27 to TRBJ1-1; possible D gene TRBD1, 5 bases. The CDR3 spans 12 residues. The V and J ends lost 7 bases and 12 bases respectively, with 18 bases between them. Germline CDR1 MNHEY, CDR2 SMNVEV (reference sequence).

V gene TRBV18 combines with J gene TRBJ2-1; 8 bases align to TRBD1. J lost 9 bases, V lost 4 bases, and 11 bases had no gene match. The CDR3 length is 15 residues. Looked up from germline, CDR1 is KGHSH and CDR2 is LQKENI. The CDR3 protein is CASSRGTGHAIEQFF. The CDR3 nucleotides are TGTGCCAGCTCACGCGGGACAGGACACGCAATTGAGCAGTTCTTC.

This sequence joins TRBV4-1 and TRBJ1-5; D gene unclear. In germline, CDR1 is MGHRA, CDR2 YSYEKL. With 4 bases removed from V and 11 bases from J, the gap between germline ends came to 18 bases. The CDR3 spans 14 residues. The CDR3 nucleotides read TGCGCCAGCAGCCCCGGCAGGACCTCTGGGGCCCAGCATTTT. Its translation is CASSPGRTSGAQHF.

The rearrangement joins TRBV12-3 or TRBV12-4 to TRBJ2-7, with D perhaps assigned TRBD1 or TRBD2 (5 bases each). V was shortened by 5 bases and J by 2 bases, with 16 bases between the two germline ends. This CDR3 comprises 15 residues. CDR3 protein: CASSLLRDHPYEQYF. The DNA of the CDR3 is TGTGCCAGCAGTCTCCTACGGGACCATCCCTACGAGCAGTACTTC.

V gene TRBV20-1 combines with J gene TRBJ2-5; 11 nucleotides match TRBD2. This CDR3 is built from 16 residues. Trimming cost V 1 base and J 2 bases; bases outside gene matches: 6. CDR1 and CDR2 from the germline V gene are DFQATT and SNEGSKA (reference sequence). In DNA, the CDR3 is TGCAGTGCTAGAGTTGGGACTAGCGGAGGGCAAGAGACCCAGTACTTC. This gives the protein CSARVGTSGGQETQYF.

This clonotype was seen repeatedly, ten times or more. The chain joins TRBV12-3 or TRBV12-4 to TRBJ2-2; no firm D call. The CDR3 has 14 residues. V was cut by 8 bases and J by 4 bases, with 14 bases left in between. CDR3 nucleotide sequence: TGTGCCAGCGACTTACCAGAGAGCACCGGGGAGCTGTTTTTT. Protein sequence: CASDLPESTGELFF.

This clonotype was counted only a few times. The rearrangement links TRBV15 to TRBJ2-1; 7 bases line up with TRBD2. This CDR3 region has 18 residues. Trimming removed 9 bases from V and 0 bases from J; junction bases left unmatched: 17. CDR1 and CDR2 (germline): LNHNV, YYDKDF (reference sequence). In DNA, the CDR3 is TGTGCCACTATGCCAGCTAGCGGCATCTTTAGCTCCTACAATGAGCAGTTCTTC. This encodes CATMPASGIFSSYNEQFF.

The chain uses TRBV12-3 or TRBV12-4 and TRBJ2-5; D is possibly TRBD2 (5 bases). The V end lost 10 bases, the J end lost 4 bases, and 19 bases lay between the germline ends. The CDR3 has 14 amino acids. In DNA, the CDR3 is TGTGCCACCAGCGTACTAGGGTATCTAGAGACCCAGTACTTC. It specifies CATSVLGYLETQYF.

This chain connects TRBV12-3 or TRBV12-4 to TRBJ1-4, with a tentative D call TRBD1 (5 bases). V dropped 3 bases and J dropped 6 bases, with 11 bases sitting between them. The CDR3 covers 14 residues. In nucleotides, the CDR3 is TGTGCCAGCAGTTTTGGGGGGGTCGATGAAAAACTGTTTTTT. This translates into CASSFGGVDEKLFF.

This clonotype was found many times. The chain recombines TRBV20-1 with TRBJ1-1, with D hard to call. The V gene lost 0 bases and the J gene lost 2 bases, with 13 bases spanning the gap. Germline V gene sequence: CDR1 DFQATT, CDR2 SNEGSKA (reference sequence). The CDR3 loop spans 15 amino acids. CDR3 DNA sequence: TGCAGTGCTAGAGACCGACTTCTAAGCAACACTGAAGCTTTCTTT. This gives the protein CSARDRLLSNTEAFF.